This TCR beta chain was profiled in a study of T cell repertoires and HLA-DP antigens. Looking at the study overall: Donor ages ranged from 18-to-29 to 60-to-69; a couple of men, one woman.

The method was immunoSEQ multiplex PCR; TCRdb's version includes in-frame clones alone and lacks a portion of them. This sample has approximately 73,000 clones, with around three quarters found just once. The CDR3 loop spans 15 amino acids. J lost 0 bases, V lost 5 bases, and 5 bases had no gene match. A word on this clone: Its antigen is currently unknown.

The sequenced material came from CD4+ T cells from PBMCs. The receptor comes from a man aged 55 to 69 in good health and CMV-seronegative. The chain carries TRBV6-7 and TRBJ2-3; 7 bases are shared with TRBD1. TRBV6-7 is an ORF for which the function is uncertain. The CDR3 DNA sequence: TGTGCCAGCAGTGAACAGGGGTGTAGCACAGATACGCAGTATTTT. Its protein product is CASSEQGCSTDTQYF.